Below are 20 T cell receptor beta chains sequenced from a single sample in a study of blood T cell repertoires in COVID-19. Repertoires were generated with immunoSEQ multiplex PCR, while TCRdb's copy carries only in-frame clones and drops some. The table has a few hundred thousand clones, roughly 82% seen once. The source material was peripheral blood. These receptors were obtained from a woman aged 40 to 55 who had recovered from COVID-19.

As regards this clone: Other DNA sequences of this sample code for an identical CDR3. The rearrangement links TRBV30 to TRBJ1-1; D might be TRBD1 (5 bases). The CDR3 has 13 amino acids. CDR1 and CDR2 from the germline V gene are GTSNPN and SVGIG (reference sequence). Trimming shortened V by 2 bases and J by 0 bases, and 7 bases separated the two germline ends. The CDR3 nucleotides read TGTGCCTGGAGTAGGGGAATGAACACTGAAGCTTTCTTT. The encoded protein is CAWSRGMNTEAFF.

The V call is TRBV28, the J call TRBJ2-7; 8 bases fit TRBD1. The V gene end was trimmed by 4 bases and the J gene end by 7 bases; junction bases not matched to a gene: 12. Looked up from germline, CDR1 is MDHEN and CDR2 is SYDVKM. The CDR3 has 15 residues. CDR3 in amino acids: CASSYPGQGAREQYF. The CDR3 DNA follows: TGTGCCAGCAGTTACCCGGGCCAGGGGGCGAGGGAGCAGTACTTC. The variable domain in full, completed from reference TRBV28 and TRBJ2-7, reads DVKVTQSSRYLVKRTGEKVFLECVQDMDHENMFWYRQDPGLGLRLIYFSYDVKMKEKGDIPEGYSVSREKKERFSLILESASTNQTSMYLCASSYPGQGAREQYFGPGTRLTVT.

The chain links TRBV3-1 (or the pseudogene TRBV3-2) to TRBJ1-6; D may be TRBD1 (6 bases). Germline CDR1 and CDR2: LGHDT and YNNKEL (reference sequence). The germline V and J ends were trimmed by 1 base and 10 bases, with 14 bases remaining between them. This CDR3 spans 15 amino acids. The CDR3 sequence is CASSQGVAGESPLHF. The CDR3 nucleotides read TGTGCCAGCAGCCAAGGCGTTGCAGGGGAATCACCCCTCCACTTT.

As DNA, the CDR3 is TGCGCCAGCAGTGGTTCGGGTTACGAGCAGTACTTC. It yields the protein CASSGSGYEQYF. The chain joins TRBV10-1 to TRBJ2-7; no firm D call. V was pared by 4 bases and J by 4 bases, with 8 bases between. Germline V gene sequence: CDR1 WNHNN, CDR2 SYGVQD (reference sequence). This CDR3 comprises 12 residues.

CDR3 in amino acids: CSVEDPWAGGQDTQYF. The CDR3 coding sequence is TGCAGCGTTGAAGATCCCTGGGCGGGGGGGCAGGATACGCAGTATTTT. The chain couples TRBV29-1 to TRBJ2-3, with 9 bases that match TRBD2. J gave up 6 bases and V 0 bases, and 10 bases lay outside the gene matches. Germline V gene sequence: CDR1 SQVTM, CDR2 ANQGSEA. The length of the CDR3 is 16 residues.

CDR3 sequence reads: CASSRNGAYEQYF. The DNA of the CDR3 is TGTGCCAGCAGTAGAAACGGTGCCTACGAGCAGTACTTC. This chain uses TRBV6-5 with TRBJ2-7, with no clear D. The CDR3 is 13 residues long. Germline V gives CDR1 MNHEY, CDR2 SVGAGI. With 5 bases removed from V and 2 bases from J, the gap between germline ends came to 10 bases.

This clone was seen only once. CDR3 sequence (DNA): TGTGCCAGCAGTTCCCGTTCTATGGTAAATGAGCAGTTCTTC. Translated: CASSSRSMVNEQFF. The V and J genes are TRBV28 and TRBJ2-1, with D unresolved. Germline CDR1 reads MDHEN; CDR2 reads SYDVKM. This CDR3 spans 14 amino acids. The V end lost 4 bases, the J end lost 7 bases, and 14 bases lay between the germline ends.

As concerns this clone: Other nucleotide sequences in the sample specify the same CDR3. The chain links TRBV3-1 (or the pseudogene TRBV3-2) to TRBJ2-7, with 7 bases aligning to TRBD1. This CDR3 contains 14 residues. Trimming took 1 base from V and 2 from J; bases not matched to a gene: 2. Germline CDR1 LGHDT, CDR2 YNNKEL (reference sequence). This CDR3 is CASSQGTGPYEQYF. CDR3 DNA: TGTGCCAGCAGCCAAGGGACAGGACCCTACGAGCAGTACTTC.

Worth noting for this clone: The sample carries other DNA sequences with the same CDR3. This chain connects TRBV12-3 or TRBV12-4 to TRBJ1-1, with D uncertain. V gave up 3 bases and J gave up 1 base, with 6 bases separating them. CDR3 length equals 13 residues. This chain's CDR3 is CASSLSGNTEAFF. The CDR3 region has the DNA TGTGCCAGCAGTTTGTCGGGGAACACTGAAGCTTTCTTT.

As DNA, the CDR3 is TGCGCCAGCAGTCTTGGGAGGACTGAAGCTTTCTTT. This encodes CASSLGRTEAFF. V usage is TRBV23-1 and J usage is TRBJ1-1; no firm D call. TRBV23-1 is an open reading frame, and its role is uncertain. The CDR3 sequence is 12 residues long. V lost 4 bases, J lost 5 bases, and 8 bases lay in between.

This clone came up once. The gene calls are TRBV5-1 and TRBJ2-3; D uncertain. This CDR3 is 13 amino acids long. Trimming left V 3 bases short and J 6 bases short, with 11 bases between. CDR1 SGHRS and CDR2 YFSETQ come from the germline V gene. CDR3 loop: CASSSGSRDTQYF. In DNA, the CDR3 is TGCGCCAGCAGCTCCGGGTCTCGGGATACGCAGTATTTT.

V gene TRBV6-4 combines with J gene TRBJ1-2, with 7 bases aligning to TRBD1. The CDR3 sequence is 15 residues long. The germline CDR1 and CDR2 sequences are MRHNA and SNTAGT. Trimming removed 3 bases from V and 5 bases from J; junction bases left unmatched: 9. The CDR3 loop reads CASSDGTGALYGYTF. The DNA of the CDR3 is TGTGCCAGCAGTGATGGTACAGGGGCTCTTTATGGCTACACCTTC.

This chain joins TRBV2 and TRBJ2-5; 13 bases are a match to TRBD2. Germline lookup yields CDR1 SNHLY and CDR2 FYNNEI. V lost 7 bases and J lost 4; bases outside the gene matches: 3. The CDR3 is made up of 14 amino acids. In nucleotides, the CDR3 is TGTGCCAGCAAGCGACTAGCGGGGGGAGAGACCCAGTACTTC. It is translated as CASKRLAGGETQYF.

The V call is TRBV28, the J call TRBJ2-1, with D perhaps TRBD2 (5 bases). The germline gives CDR1 MDHEN, CDR2 SYDVKM. This CDR3 has 12 amino acids. V lost 2 bases and J 9 bases, leaving 8 bases between the germline ends. For the CDR3, the DNA is TGTGCCAGCAGTTTAGAGGGTGGTGAGCAGTTCTTC. Residues: CASSLEGGEQFF.

This sequence joins TRBV29-1 and TRBJ2-3, with 11 bases aligning to TRBD1. Germline CDR1 SQVTM, CDR2 ANQGSEA. This CDR3 has 15 amino acids. V lost 6 bases and J lost 2; bases outside the gene matches: 7. The CDR3 sequence is CSVDRTGGLTDTQYF. For the CDR3, the DNA is TGCAGCGTCGATAGGACAGGGGGCCTCACAGATACGCAGTATTTT.

The chain couples TRBV12-3 or TRBV12-4 to TRBJ1-2; no definite D call. The CDR3 contains 13 residues. V gave up 5 bases and J gave up 8 bases, with 15 bases separating them. In DNA, the CDR3 is TGTGCCAGCAGTCCGACCGACTACCTAGGCTACACCTTC. Protein sequence: CASSPTDYLGYTF.

The genes are TRBV20-1 and TRBJ2-5; D is unresolved. This CDR3 has 10 residues. CDR1 is DFQATT and CDR2 is SNEGSKA in the germline V gene (reference sequence). The V end lost 5 bases, the J end lost 7 bases, and 8 bases lay between the germline ends. The CDR3 sequence: CSAVFGTQYF. DNA of the CDR3: TGCAGTGCTGTTTTCGGGACCCAGTACTTC.

The chain links TRBV5-4 to TRBJ2-2; D call uncertain. The CDR3 length is 13 residues. From germline, CDR1 is SGHNT and CDR2 YYREEE (reference sequence). The V end lost 0 bases, the J end lost 7 bases, and 7 bases lay between the germline ends. CDR3 loop: CASSLDTNGELFF. For the CDR3, the DNA is TGTGCCAGCAGCTTGGACACAAACGGGGAGCTGTTTTTT.

The rearrangement links TRBV20-1 to TRBJ2-3; the D gene is possibly TRBD2 (5 bases). Germline V CDR1 and CDR2: DFQATT, SNEGSKA (reference sequence). V lost 3 bases to trimming and J lost 1 base, with 14 bases between them. The CDR3 has 15 residues. CDR3 DNA sequence: TGCAGTGCTAGTCCCCGGACTCGGGGCACAGATACGCAGTATTTT. It yields the protein CSASPRTRGTDTQYF.

The chain carries TRBV19 and TRBJ2-2; D is unclear. CDR3 length: 14 amino acids. CDR1 is LNHDA, CDR2 SQIVND, per germline (reference sequence). Between the trimmed V and J ends, which lost 5 bases and 3 bases, there was a span of 10 bases. The CDR3 bases are TGTGCCAGTAGTCCCCTATCGTACACCGGGGAGCTGTTTTTT. Translating gives CASSPLSYTGELFF.